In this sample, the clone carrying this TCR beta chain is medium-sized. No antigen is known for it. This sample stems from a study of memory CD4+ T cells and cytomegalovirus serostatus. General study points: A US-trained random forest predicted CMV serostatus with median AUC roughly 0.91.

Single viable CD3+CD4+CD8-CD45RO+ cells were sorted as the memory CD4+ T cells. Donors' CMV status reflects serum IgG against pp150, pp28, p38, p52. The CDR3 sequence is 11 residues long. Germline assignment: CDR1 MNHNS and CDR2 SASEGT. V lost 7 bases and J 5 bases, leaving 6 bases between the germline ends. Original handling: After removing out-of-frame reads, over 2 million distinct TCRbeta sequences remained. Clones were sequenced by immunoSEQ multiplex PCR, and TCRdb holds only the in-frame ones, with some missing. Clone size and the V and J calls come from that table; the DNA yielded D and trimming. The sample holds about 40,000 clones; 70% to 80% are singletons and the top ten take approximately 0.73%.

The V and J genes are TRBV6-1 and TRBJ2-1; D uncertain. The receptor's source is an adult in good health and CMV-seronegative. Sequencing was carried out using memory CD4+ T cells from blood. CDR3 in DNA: TGTGCCAGCATTTGGCACAATGAGCAGTTCTTC. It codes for CASIWHNEQFF.